This TCR beta chain was retrieved from a study of cytomegalovirus exposure and HLA in healthy donors. Study background: In a later analysis, the 90 to 150 validation repertoires were reported to have used the same platform as the roughly 610 first-cohort repertoires.

In regard to this clone: Its specificity is unknown.

The V gene lost 1 base and the J gene lost 1 base, with 9 bases spanning the gap. In germline, CDR1 is SGHDT, CDR2 YYEEEE. CDR3 length equals 15 residues. The study, taken as a whole, reports: Reports showed the classifier diagnosing cytomegalovirus status with high specificity and sensitivity. The tendency of first-cohort TCR clusters to co-occur in the 120 or so validation repertoires was the finding of a later analysis.

The method was immunoSEQ multiplex PCR; TCRdb's version includes in-frame clones alone and lacks a portion of them. Of about 74,000 clones in the sample, 94% were seen once. This receptor was identified in a man aged 18 to 30 in good health and CMV-seropositive. The chain has TRBV5-6 and TRBJ1-5; a weak D match, TRBD1 (5 bases). The sequenced sample was PBMCs. The CDR3 is CASSLYGGSNQPQHF. The CDR3, as DNA: TGTGCCAGCAGCTTGTATGGGGGGAGCAATCAGCCCCAGCATTTT.